This TCR beta chain originates from a study of cytomegalovirus exposure and HLA in healthy donors. Researchers ran the PCR with 60 Vbeta and 13 Jbeta primers. Only in-frame clones appear in the TCRdb table, and some are missing; sequencing was by immunoSEQ multiplex PCR. The table records around 150,000 clones, less than 85% of them present only once. Germline CDR1 MNHNS, CDR2 SASEGT. This CDR3 region has 13 residues. V was trimmed by 11 bases and J by 5 bases, leaving 18 bases between them. The receptor was isolated from a man aged 35 to 55 in good health and CMV-seronegative. Sample: PBMCs. V gene TRBV6-1 combines with J gene TRBJ1-1; D gene unclear. CDR3 nucleotides: TGTGCCGGAGGGCAGAGAGAGGAGACTGAAGCTTTCTTT. Protein: CAGGQREETEAFF.